The 2 T cell receptor beta chains below were found in one sample sequenced in a study of PD-1 blockade in classical Hodgkin lymphoma. TCRdb's copy holds only in-frame clones and misses some; the assay was immunoSEQ multiplex PCR. The sample has some 21,000 clones, approximately 80% seen once. Time point in this sample: newly diagnosed, previously untreated cHL patient sample. Out of thawed PBMCs, magnetic negative selection purified CD4+ T cells. The source material was CD4+ T cells from blood. These receptors all come from a human donor with classical Hodgkin lymphoma.

The J gene is TRBJ2-7, the V gene TRBV25-1; 8 nucleotides match TRBD1. In germline, CDR1 is MGHDK, CDR2 SYGVNS. V shed 2 bases, J shed 4 bases, and the junction held 7 bases outside the gene matches. The CDR3 runs 15 residues. This chain's CDR3 is CASSEPAGGSYEQYF. CDR3 DNA: TGTGCCAGCAGTGAACCGGCAGGGGGCTCGTACGAGCAGTACTTC.

V usage is TRBV27 and J usage is TRBJ2-1, with TRBD2 identical over 11 bases. CDR1 is MNHEY, CDR2 SMNVEV, per germline (reference sequence). J gave up 10 bases and V 6 bases, and 11 bases lay outside the gene matches. This CDR3 has 15 amino acids. CDR3: CASRTGTSGGGEQFF. In DNA form, the CDR3 reads TGTGCCAGCAGAACCGGGACTAGCGGAGGGGGCGAGCAGTTCTTC.